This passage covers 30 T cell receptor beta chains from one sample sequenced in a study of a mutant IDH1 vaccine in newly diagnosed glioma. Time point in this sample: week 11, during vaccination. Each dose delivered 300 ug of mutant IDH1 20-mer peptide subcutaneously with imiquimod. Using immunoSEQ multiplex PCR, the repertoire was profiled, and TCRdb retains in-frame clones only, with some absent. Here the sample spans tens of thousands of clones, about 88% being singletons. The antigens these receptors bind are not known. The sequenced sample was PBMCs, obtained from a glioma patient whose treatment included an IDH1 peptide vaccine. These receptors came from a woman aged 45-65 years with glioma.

In DNA, the CDR3 is TGTGCCAGCAGTTTTGGACAGGGGAAAAACATTCAGTACTTC. Translating gives CASSFGQGKNIQYF. This chain joins TRBV27 and TRBJ2-4; 9 nucleotides match TRBD1. Germline V gene sequence: CDR1 MNHEY, CDR2 SMNVEV (reference sequence). Trimming at V came to 3 bases and at J to 4 bases, leaving 1 base not matched to a gene. The CDR3 sequence is 14 residues long.

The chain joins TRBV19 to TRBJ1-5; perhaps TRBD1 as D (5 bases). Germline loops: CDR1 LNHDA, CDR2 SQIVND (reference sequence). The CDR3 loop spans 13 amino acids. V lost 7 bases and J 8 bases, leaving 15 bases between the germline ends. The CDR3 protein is CASTGTEIEPQHF. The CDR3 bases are TGTGCCAGTACCGGGACGGAGATCGAGCCCCAGCATTTT.

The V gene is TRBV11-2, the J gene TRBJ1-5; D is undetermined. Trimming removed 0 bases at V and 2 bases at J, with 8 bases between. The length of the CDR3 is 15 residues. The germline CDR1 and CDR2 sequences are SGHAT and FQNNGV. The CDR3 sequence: CASSLDGRGNQPQHF. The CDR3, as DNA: TGTGCCAGCAGCTTAGATGGCCGGGGCAATCAGCCCCAGCATTTT. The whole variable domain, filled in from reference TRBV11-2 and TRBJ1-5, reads EAGVAQSPRYKIIEKRQSVAFWCNPISGHATLYWYQQILGQGPKLLIQFQNNGVVDDSQLPKDRFSAERLKGVDSTLKIQPAKLEDSAVYLCASSLDGRGNQPQHFGDGTRLSIL.

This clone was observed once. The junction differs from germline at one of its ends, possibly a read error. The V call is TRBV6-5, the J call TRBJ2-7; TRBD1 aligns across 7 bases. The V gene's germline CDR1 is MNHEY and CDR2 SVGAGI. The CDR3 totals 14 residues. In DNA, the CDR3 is TGTGCCAGCAGTAACCAACGATTCGACCGCGTCAGGGGGTTC. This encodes CASSNQRFDRVRGF.

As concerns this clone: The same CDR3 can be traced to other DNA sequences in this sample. CDR3: CASSVGGTGELFF. The CDR3 DNA reads as TGTGCCAGCAGCGTAGGAGGTACCGGGGAGCTGTTTTTT. The genes are TRBV9 and TRBJ2-2; D unclear. Between the trimmed V and J ends, which lost 0 bases and 5 bases, there was a span of 5 bases. The CDR3 covers 13 residues. Germline CDR1 and CDR2: SGDLS and YYNGEE. Full variable domain (rest looked up from reference TRBV9 and TRBJ2-2): DSGVTQTPKHLITATGQRVTLRCSPRSGDLSVYWYQQSLDQGLQFLIQYYNGEERAKGNILERFSAQQFPDLHSELNLSSLELGDSALYFCASSVGGTGELFFGEGSRLTVL.

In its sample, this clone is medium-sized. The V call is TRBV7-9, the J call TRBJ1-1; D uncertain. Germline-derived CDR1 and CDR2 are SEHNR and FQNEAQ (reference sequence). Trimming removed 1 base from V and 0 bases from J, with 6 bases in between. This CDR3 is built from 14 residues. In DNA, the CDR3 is TGTGCCAGCAGCTTAGGGGCGATGAACACTGAAGCTTTCTTT. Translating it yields CASSLGAMNTEAFF.

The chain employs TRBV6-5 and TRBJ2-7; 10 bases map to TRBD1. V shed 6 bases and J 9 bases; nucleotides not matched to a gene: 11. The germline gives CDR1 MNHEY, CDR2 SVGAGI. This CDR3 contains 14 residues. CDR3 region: CASRTGTGALWQYF. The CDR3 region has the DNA TGTGCCAGCAGAACCGGGACAGGGGCCCTTTGGCAGTACTTC.

This CDR3 reads CASSFGLAGGKETQYF. The CDR3 coding sequence is TGTGCCAGCAGCTTCGGGCTAGCGGGGGGCAAGGAGACCCAGTACTTC. The rearrangement links TRBV7-2 to TRBJ2-5, with TRBD2 matching over 11 bases. Germline CDR1 SGHTA, CDR2 FQGNSA. With 3 bases clipped from V and 5 bases from J, the junction kept 8 bases outside the gene matches. The CDR3 has 16 residues.

CDR3: CASSSTSARVSSAGELFF. The CDR3 nucleotides read TGTGCCAGCAGCTCGACTTCTGCCAGGGTGTCATCCGCCGGGGAGCTGTTTTTT. The chain joins TRBV7-9 to TRBJ2-2; D possibly corresponds to TRBD1 (5 bases). CDR3 length equals 18 residues. Between the trimmed V and J ends, which lost 4 bases and 6 bases, there was a span of 24 bases. Germline-derived CDR1 and CDR2 are SEHNR and FQNEAQ (reference sequence).

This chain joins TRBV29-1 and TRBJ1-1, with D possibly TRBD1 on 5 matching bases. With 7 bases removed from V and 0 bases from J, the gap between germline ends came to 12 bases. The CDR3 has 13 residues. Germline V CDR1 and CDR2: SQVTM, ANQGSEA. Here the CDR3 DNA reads TGCAGCGGCTTGGTGGGGGTGAACACTGAAGCTTTCTTT. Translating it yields CSGLVGVNTEAFF.

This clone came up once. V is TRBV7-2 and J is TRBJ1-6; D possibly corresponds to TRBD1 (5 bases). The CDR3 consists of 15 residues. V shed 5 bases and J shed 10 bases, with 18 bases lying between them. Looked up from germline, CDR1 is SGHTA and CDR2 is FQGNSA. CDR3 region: CASSKDPGRDSPLHF. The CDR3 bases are TGTGCCAGCAGCAAAGACCCAGGGAGGGACTCACCCCTCCACTTT.

The CDR3 bases are TGCGCCAGCGGAACCGGGGAAGGGGGTGAGGTCGAGCAGTACTTC. Translated, it gives CASGTGEGGEVEQYF. The chain combines TRBV5-1 with TRBJ2-7; D is perhaps TRBD1 (6 bases). Trimming took off 7 bases at V and 6 bases at J, with 23 bases between the two ends. Germline V gene data show CDR1 as SGHRS and CDR2 as YFSETQ. The CDR3 contains 15 residues.

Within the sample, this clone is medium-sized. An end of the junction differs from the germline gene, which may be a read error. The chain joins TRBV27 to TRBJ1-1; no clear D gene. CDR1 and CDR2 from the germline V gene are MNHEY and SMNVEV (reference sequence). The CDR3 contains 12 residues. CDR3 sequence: CLSRDSNTEAFF. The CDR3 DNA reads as TGCCTTTCGCGGGATTCGAACACTGAAGCTTTCTTT.

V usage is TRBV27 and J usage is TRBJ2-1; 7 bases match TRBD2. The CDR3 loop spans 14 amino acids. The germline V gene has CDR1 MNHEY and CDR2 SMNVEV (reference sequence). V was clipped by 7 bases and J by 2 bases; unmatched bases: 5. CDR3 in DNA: TGTGCCAGCACCCATGGGGGGGCCTACAATGAGCAGTTCTTC. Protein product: CASTHGGAYNEQFF.

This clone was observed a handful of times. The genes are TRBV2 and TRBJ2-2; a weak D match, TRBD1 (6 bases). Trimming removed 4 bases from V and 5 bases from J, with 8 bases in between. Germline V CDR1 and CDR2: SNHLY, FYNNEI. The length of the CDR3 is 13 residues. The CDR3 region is CASSVQGTGELFF. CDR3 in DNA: TGTGCCAGCAGTGTGCAGGGGACCGGGGAGCTGTTTTTT.

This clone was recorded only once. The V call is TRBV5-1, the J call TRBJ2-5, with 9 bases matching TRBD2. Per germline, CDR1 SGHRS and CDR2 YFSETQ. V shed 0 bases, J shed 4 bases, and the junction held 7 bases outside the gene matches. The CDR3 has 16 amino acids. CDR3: CASSLECGGAAETQYF. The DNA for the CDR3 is TGCGCCAGCAGCTTGGAGTGCGGGGGGGCCGCAGAGACCCAGTACTTC.

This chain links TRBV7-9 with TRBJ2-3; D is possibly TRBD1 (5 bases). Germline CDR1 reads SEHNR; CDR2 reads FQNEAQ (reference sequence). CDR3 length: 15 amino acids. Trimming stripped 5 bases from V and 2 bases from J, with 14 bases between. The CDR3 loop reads CASSPKTAITDTQYF. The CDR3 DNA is TGTGCCAGCAGCCCAAAGACAGCCATCACAGATACGCAGTATTTT.

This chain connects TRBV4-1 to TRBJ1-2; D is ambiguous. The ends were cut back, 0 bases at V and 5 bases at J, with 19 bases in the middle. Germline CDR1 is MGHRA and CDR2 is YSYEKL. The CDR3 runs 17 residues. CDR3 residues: CASSQDFYSLAAYGYTF. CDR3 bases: TGCGCCAGCAGCCAAGATTTTTACTCGTTGGCCGCGTATGGCTACACCTTC.

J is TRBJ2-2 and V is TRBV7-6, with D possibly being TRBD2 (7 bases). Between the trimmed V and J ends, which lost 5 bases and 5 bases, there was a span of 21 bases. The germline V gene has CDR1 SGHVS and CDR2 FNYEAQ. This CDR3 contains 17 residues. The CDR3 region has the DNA TGTGCCAGCAGCCCCGACCCCCTAAGGGGGGGGACCGGGGAGCTGTTTTTT. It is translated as CASSPDPLRGGTGELFF.

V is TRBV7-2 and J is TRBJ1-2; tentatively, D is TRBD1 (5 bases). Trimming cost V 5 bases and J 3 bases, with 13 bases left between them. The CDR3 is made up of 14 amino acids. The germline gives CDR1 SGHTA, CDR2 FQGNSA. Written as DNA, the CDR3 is TGTGCCAGCAGCATGGGGGGGGTTGACTATGGCTACACCTTC. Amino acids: CASSMGGVDYGYTF.

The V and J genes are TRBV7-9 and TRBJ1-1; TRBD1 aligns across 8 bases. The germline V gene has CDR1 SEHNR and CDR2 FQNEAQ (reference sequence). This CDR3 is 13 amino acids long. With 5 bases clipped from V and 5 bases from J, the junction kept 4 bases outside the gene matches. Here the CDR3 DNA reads TGTGCCAGCAGCAACAGACAGGGGACTGAAGCTTTCTTT. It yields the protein CASSNRQGTEAFF.

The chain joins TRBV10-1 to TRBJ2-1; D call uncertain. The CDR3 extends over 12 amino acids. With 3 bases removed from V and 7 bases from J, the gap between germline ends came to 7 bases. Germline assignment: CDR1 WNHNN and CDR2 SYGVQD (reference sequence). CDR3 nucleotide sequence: TGCGCCAGCAGTGACAGTGGGAATGAGCAGTTCTTC. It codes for CASSDSGNEQFF.

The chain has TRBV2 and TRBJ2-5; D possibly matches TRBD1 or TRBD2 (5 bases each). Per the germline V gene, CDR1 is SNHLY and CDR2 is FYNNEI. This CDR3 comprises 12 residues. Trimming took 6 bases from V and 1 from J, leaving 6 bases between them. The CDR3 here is CASRGTQETQYF. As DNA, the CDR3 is TGTGCCAGCAGGGGGACCCAAGAGACCCAGTACTTC. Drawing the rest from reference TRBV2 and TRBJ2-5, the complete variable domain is EPEVTQTPSHQVTQMGQEVILRCVPISNHLYFYWYRQILGQKVEFLVSFYNNEISEKSEIFDDQFSVERPDGSNFTLKIRSTKLEDSAMYFCASRGTQETQYFGPGTRLLVL.

The CDR3 is CATREMNTEAFF. The DNA for the CDR3 is TGTGCCACCCGGGAGATGAACACTGAAGCTTTCTTT. The rearrangement uses TRBV6-6 and TRBJ1-1; D remains ambiguous. The length of the CDR3 is 12 residues. Deletions cut 10 bases from V and 0 bases from J, with 9 bases between. Germline CDR1 and CDR2: MNHNY and SVGAGI (reference sequence).

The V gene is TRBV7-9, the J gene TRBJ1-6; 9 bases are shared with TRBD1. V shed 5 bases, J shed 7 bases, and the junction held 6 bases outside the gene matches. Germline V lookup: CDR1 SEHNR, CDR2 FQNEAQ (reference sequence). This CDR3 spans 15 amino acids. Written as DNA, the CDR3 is TGTGCCAGCAGCCCCGAGGGACAGGGAAATTCACCCCTCCACTTT. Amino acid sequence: CASSPEGQGNSPLHF.

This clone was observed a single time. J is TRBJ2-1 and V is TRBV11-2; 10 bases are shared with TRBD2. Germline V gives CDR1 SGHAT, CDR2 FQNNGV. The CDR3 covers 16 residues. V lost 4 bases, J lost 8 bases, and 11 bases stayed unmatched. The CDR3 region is CASSWELAGASDEQFF. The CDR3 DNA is TGTGCCAGCAGCTGGGAGCTAGCGGGGGCCTCGGATGAGCAGTTCTTC.

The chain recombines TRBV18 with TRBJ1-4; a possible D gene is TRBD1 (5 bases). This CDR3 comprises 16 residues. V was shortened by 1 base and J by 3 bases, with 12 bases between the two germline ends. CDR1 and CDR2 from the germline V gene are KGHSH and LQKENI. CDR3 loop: CASSPQPRVPNEKLFF. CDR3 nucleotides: TGTGCCAGCTCACCACAGCCCAGGGTGCCTAATGAAAAACTGTTTTTT.

The CDR3 sequence is CASSLDQDYEQYF. CDR3 nucleotide sequence: TGTGCCAGCAGCTTGGACCAGGACTACGAGCAGTACTTC. This chain joins TRBV5-4 and TRBJ2-7; no firm D call. Germline CDR1 is SGHNT and CDR2 is YYREEE (reference sequence). The CDR3 loop spans 13 amino acids. Trimming removed 0 bases from V and 3 bases from J, with 7 bases in between.

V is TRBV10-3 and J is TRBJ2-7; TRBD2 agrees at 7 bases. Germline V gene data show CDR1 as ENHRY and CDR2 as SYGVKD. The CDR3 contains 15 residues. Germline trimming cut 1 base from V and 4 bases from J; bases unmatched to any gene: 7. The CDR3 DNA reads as TGTGCCATCAGTGAGTGGGACGGGGGGAAGTACGAGCAGTACTTC. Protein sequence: CAISEWDGGKYEQYF.

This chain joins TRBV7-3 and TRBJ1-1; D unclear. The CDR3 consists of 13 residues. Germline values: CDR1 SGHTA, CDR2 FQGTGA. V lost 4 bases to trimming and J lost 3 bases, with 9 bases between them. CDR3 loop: CASSSTRDTEAFF. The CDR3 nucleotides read TGTGCCAGCAGCTCTACACGCGACACTGAAGCTTTCTTT.